Below, 27 T cell receptor beta chains from the same sample are listed, as sequenced in a study of human T cells and chemical hapten exposure. The time point here: patch test 1, 2 weeks after DPC sensitization. Treatment noted: therapeutic diphenylcyclopropenone sensitization with weekly scalp DPC. TCRdb re-called the RACE reads with MiXCR, one entry per CDR3 protein. The sample holds roughly 380,000 distinct CDR3 sequences, approximately 5% seen once. The sequencing here drew on whole blood, taken in connection with sensitization to the hapten diphenylcyclopropenone (DPC). The receptors shown here come from a woman between 45 and 65 years old with alopecia areata. Some clones in this sample may be carry-over from other donors' samples.

For the CDR3, the DNA is TGTGCCAGCAGCTTAATAGTAAGGCGGGGGGAAGACAATGAGCAGTTCTTC. Translating it yields CASSLIVRRGEDNEQFF. V and J are TRBV7-9 and TRBJ2-1, with 8 bases that match TRBD2. The CDR3 spans 17 residues. J lost 5 bases, V lost 2 bases, and 11 bases had no gene match. The V gene's germline CDR1 is SEHNR and CDR2 FQNEAQ (reference sequence). The full variable domain, rest sourced from reference TRBV7-9 and TRBJ2-1, is DTGVSQNPRHKITKRGQNVTFRCDPISEHNRLYWYRQTLGQGPEFLTYFQNEAQLEKSRLLSDRFSAERPKGSFSTLEIQRTEQGDSAMYLCASSLIVRRGEDNEQFFGPGTRLTVL.

The J gene is TRBJ1-1, the V gene TRBV6-1; 8 bases line up with TRBD1. This CDR3 contains 16 residues. V gave up 6 bases and J gave up 0 bases; unmatched junction bases: 9. Looked up from germline, CDR1 is MNHNS and CDR2 is SASEGT. The CDR3 is CASRRGTGDMNTEAFF. DNA of the CDR3: TGTGCCAGCAGGAGGGGGACAGGAGATATGAACACTGAAGCTTTCTTT.

This clonotype was counted at least ten times. This chain joins TRBV12-3 or TRBV12-4 and TRBJ1-1; D unresolved. Trimming took 3 bases from V and 8 from J, leaving 7 bases between them. The CDR3 loop spans 11 amino acids. This CDR3 is CASSFLAEAFF. The CDR3 DNA sequence: TGTGCCAGCAGTTTTTTGGCCGAAGCTTTCTTT.

The table lists this clonotype with a few counts. The gene calls are TRBV20-1 and TRBJ2-7; 11 bases map to TRBD1. The length of the CDR3 is 15 residues. After removal of 5 bases from V and 5 bases from J, the junction contained 11 bases not matched to a gene. Germline V gene data show CDR1 as DFQATT and CDR2 as SNEGSKA (reference sequence). The CDR3 is CSAEGGGQGANEQYF. Written as DNA, the CDR3 is TGCAGTGCTGAGGGAGGAGGACAGGGGGCTAACGAGCAGTACTTC.

This sequence joins TRBV29-1 and TRBJ2-3, with 14 bases aligning to TRBD2. Germline V CDR1 and CDR2: SQVTM, ANQGSEA. J gave up 6 bases and V 5 bases, and 7 bases lay outside the gene matches. The CDR3 covers 15 residues. CDR3 region: CSVLGLAGEGDTQYF. The CDR3 bases are TGCAGCGTTCTGGGACTAGCGGGAGAGGGGGATACGCAGTATTTT.

This clonotype was seen only a few times. The genes are TRBV20-1 and TRBJ1-1; D is uncertain. Trimming pared 5 bases from V and 6 bases from J, leaving 16 bases between. CDR1 and CDR2 (germline): DFQATT, SNEGSKA (reference sequence). The CDR3 is 13 residues long. The CDR3 DNA sequence: TGCAGTGCTTTCCCCGGCGGCGTCTCTGAAGCTTTCTTT. Protein product: CSAFPGGVSEAFF.

This clonotype has a count of ten or more. The chain combines TRBV20-1 with TRBJ1-4, with a weak D call TRBD1 (6 bases). V lost 5 bases, J lost 4 bases, and 14 bases lay in between. This CDR3 is built from 14 residues. Germline CDR1 DFQATT, CDR2 SNEGSKA (reference sequence). CDR3 residues: CSAYRTDYNEKLFF. Here the CDR3 DNA reads TGCAGTGCTTACCGGACAGATTATAATGAAAAACTGTTTTTT.

This clonotype was recorded at least ten times. The CDR3: CAISGHTGELFF. DNA of the CDR3: TGTGCCATCAGTGGACACACCGGGGAGCTGTTTTTT. The chain couples TRBV10-3 to TRBJ2-2; D gene unclear. V was trimmed by 4 bases and J by 3 bases, leaving 3 bases between them. The CDR3 totals 12 residues. The V gene's germline CDR1 is ENHRY and CDR2 SYGVKD.

This clonotype was counted only a few times. V is TRBV7-2 and J is TRBJ2-1, with 8 bases lining up with TRBD1. Trimming took 5 bases from V and 9 from J; bases not matched to a gene: 12. Per germline, CDR1 SGHTA and CDR2 FQGNSA. CDR3 length: 15 residues. In DNA form, the CDR3 reads TGTGCCAGCAGCCCTCCCCGGACAGGGCTGGGTGAGCAGTTCTTC. It translates to CASSPPRTGLGEQFF.

This clonotype was seen many times. J is TRBJ2-2 and V is TRBV20-1; 12 bases match TRBD1. This CDR3 comprises 14 residues. Germline V lookup: CDR1 DFQATT, CDR2 SNEGSKA (reference sequence). Trimming cost V 4 bases and J 7 bases; bases outside gene matches: 4. CDR3 in DNA: TGCAGTGCTATGGGACAGGGGGCGTTCGGGGAGCTGTTTTTT. Translated: CSAMGQGAFGELFF.

This clonotype was detected a few times. The genes are TRBV2 and TRBJ2-3, with D unclear. The V gene lost 4 bases and the J gene lost 6 bases, with 8 bases spanning the gap. Looked up from germline, CDR1 is SNHLY and CDR2 is FYNNEI. The CDR3 has 12 amino acids. The DNA of the CDR3 is TGTGCCAGCAGTGGAATCGCCGATACGCAGTATTTT. Amino acid sequence: CASSGIADTQYF.

This clonotype was found many times. The V gene is TRBV12-5, the J gene TRBJ2-7; D remains ambiguous. The CDR3 length is 15 residues. Trimming took off 1 base at V and 0 bases at J, with 10 bases between the two ends. The germline gives CDR1 LGHNT, CDR2 FRNRAP. The CDR3 coding sequence is TGTGCTAGTGGTTTGGGTATCCACAGCTCCTACGAGCAGTACTTC. It codes for CASGLGIHSSYEQYF. The entire variable domain, with the rest obtained from reference TRBV12-5 and TRBJ2-7, is as follows: DARVTQTPRHKVTEMGQEVTMRCQPILGHNTVFWYRQTMMQGLELLAYFRNRAPLDDSGMPKDRFSAEMPDATLATLKIQPSEPRDSAVYFCASGLGIHSSYEQYFGPGTRLTVT.

This chain joins TRBV5-1 and TRBJ2-7; TRBD2 might be the D (5 bases). The germline gives CDR1 SGHRS, CDR2 YFSETQ. The CDR3 covers 15 residues. V was trimmed by 4 bases and J by 4 bases, leaving 18 bases between them. CDR3 in DNA: TGCGCCAGCAGCGCGGACTTCACATCTCTTTACGAGCAGTACTTC. Protein product: CASSADFTSLYEQYF.

J is TRBJ1-4 and V is TRBV4-1; a possible D gene is TRBD1 (6 bases). CDR3 length equals 14 residues. The V end lost 2 bases, the J end lost 5 bases, and 9 bases lay between the germline ends. Germline CDR1 is MGHRA and CDR2 is YSYEKL. CDR3 residues: CASSQRGQNEKLFF. Written as DNA, the CDR3 is TGCGCCAGCAGCCAACGGGGGCAGAATGAAAAACTGTTTTTT.

In regard to this clonotype: Since a much larger clone is just one base distant, this may be a read error. V and J are TRBV18 and TRBJ2-4, with TRBD2 as a possible D gene (6 bases). CDR3 length equals 20 residues. Per the germline V gene, CDR1 is KGHSH and CDR2 is LQKENI. V shed 1 base and J shed 1 base, with 23 bases lying between them. For the CDR3, the DNA is TGTGCCAGCTCACCACGGAGGGGATGGACTCTCGACCTGGCCAAAAACATTCAGTACTTC. This encodes CASSPRRGWTLDLAKNIQYF.

The sample holds many counts of this clonotype. The V call is TRBV12-3 or TRBV12-4, the J call TRBJ2-2; D tentatively reads TRBD1 or TRBD2 (6 bases each). V was cut by 8 bases and J by 6 bases, with 13 bases left in between. CDR3 size: 13 residues. The CDR3 reads CASGTRGAGELFF. CDR3 DNA sequence: TGTGCCAGCGGCACAAGGGGGGCCGGGGAGCTGTTTTTT.

This clonotype was counted at least ten times. This rearrangement joins TRBV20-1 to TRBJ1-1; no clear D. Trimming cost V 5 bases and J 0 bases, with 4 bases left between them. The CDR3 totals 11 residues. Germline CDR1 DFQATT, CDR2 SNEGSKA (reference sequence). CDR3: CSAVMNTEAFF. Here the CDR3 DNA reads TGCAGTGCTGTGATGAACACTGAAGCTTTCTTT.

This clonotype was seen ten or more times. The gene calls are TRBV29-1 and TRBJ2-7, with 12 bases identical to TRBD1. Trimming removed 4 bases from V and 5 bases from J; junction bases left unmatched: 9. The CDR3 spans 15 residues. From germline, CDR1 is SQVTM and CDR2 ANQGSEA. CDR3 loop: CSVGGPGQGADEQYF. CDR3 sequence (DNA): TGCAGCGTTGGGGGACCGGGACAGGGGGCCGACGAGCAGTACTTC.

This clonotype was observed at least ten times. The chain couples TRBV2 to TRBJ2-7; TRBD2 agrees at 7 bases. Looked up from germline, CDR1 is SNHLY and CDR2 is FYNNEI. This CDR3 is 15 amino acids long. J was trimmed by 2 bases and V by 1 base; bases with no gene match: 5. As DNA, the CDR3 is TGTGCCAGCAGTGAAGTTGCGGGGGATGCCTACGAGCAGTACTTC. Encoded protein: CASSEVAGDAYEQYF. The whole variable domain, remainder taken from reference TRBV2 and TRBJ2-7, is EPEVTQTPSHQVTQMGQEVILRCVPISNHLYFYWYRQILGQKVEFLVSFYNNEISEKSEIFDDQFSVERPDGSNFTLKIRSTKLEDSAMYFCASSEVAGDAYEQYFGPGTRLTVT.

This clonotype came up many times. The V and J genes are TRBV18 and TRBJ1-1; D not resolved. The germline V gene has CDR1 KGHSH and CDR2 LQKENI. With 0 bases removed from V and 5 bases from J, the gap between germline ends came to 13 bases. The CDR3 runs to 15 residues. The CDR3 region has the DNA TGTGCCAGCTCACCACCCCCGGCGGTTGGAACTGAAGCTTTCTTT. It is translated as CASSPPPAVGTEAFF.

This clonotype was recorded a few times. The gene calls are TRBV9 and TRBJ1-2, with D tentatively TRBD1 (5 bases). The V and J ends lost 4 bases and 1 base respectively, with 23 bases between them. This CDR3 has 18 amino acids. CDR1 and CDR2 from the germline V gene are SGDLS and YYNGEE. CDR3 nucleotide sequence: TGTGCCAGCAGCAATCCCTTGACAGCCGACCGGAGTAACTATGGCTACACCTTC. It specifies CASSNPLTADRSNYGYTF.

The sample holds many counts of this clonotype. The CDR3 loop reads CASGAGGYEQYF. The CDR3 region has the DNA TGTGCCAGCGGGGCTGGGGGGTACGAGCAGTACTTC. V usage is TRBV6-1 and J usage is TRBJ2-7; the D gene is possibly TRBD2 (6 bases). The CDR3 is 12 amino acids. CDR1 MNHNS and CDR2 SASEGT come from the germline V gene. V dropped 8 bases and J dropped 4 bases, with 12 bases sitting between them.

There are many counts of this clonotype. This rearrangement joins TRBV5-1 to TRBJ2-3; 9 positions match TRBD2. V lost 3 bases and J lost 4; bases outside the gene matches: 6. The CDR3 length is 15 residues. The germline V gene encodes CDR1 SGHRS and CDR2 YFSETQ. The CDR3 protein is CASSSGGGGADTQYF. The CDR3 DNA reads as TGCGCCAGCAGCTCCGGAGGCGGGGGGGCAGATACGCAGTATTTT.

This clonotype was detected ten times or more. V and J are TRBV4-1 and TRBJ1-4; 7 bases are a match to TRBD1. Germline values: CDR1 MGHRA, CDR2 YSYEKL. The CDR3 contains 18 residues. J lost 7 bases, V lost 0 bases, and 14 bases had no gene match. CDR3 sequence (DNA): TGCGCCAGCAGCCAAGAGGGACAGCCCCCCAAAAGGGGTGAAAAACTGTTTTTT. It is translated as CASSQEGQPPKRGEKLFF.

This clonotype was seen ten or more times. The chain recombines TRBV7-2 with TRBJ1-1; 7 nucleotides align to TRBD1. V shed 5 bases and J 1 base; nucleotides not matched to a gene: 4. Germline values: CDR1 SGHTA, CDR2 FQGNSA. The CDR3 is made up of 14 amino acids. The DNA of the CDR3 is TGTGCCAGCAGCACAAGACAGGGGAACACTGAAGCTTTCTTT. It specifies CASSTRQGNTEAFF.

This clonotype showed up many times. The V call is TRBV5-6, the J call TRBJ1-1; D call uncertain. Per the germline V gene, CDR1 is SGHDT and CDR2 is YYEEEE. CDR3 length: 12 amino acids. Between the trimmed V and J ends, which lost 4 bases and 7 bases, there was a span of 11 bases. CDR3 sequence: CASSIAGFEAFF. The CDR3 region has the DNA TGTGCCAGCAGCATAGCCGGGTTTGAAGCTTTCTTT.

The chain uses TRBV19 and TRBJ2-1, with D unclear. CDR1 is LNHDA and CDR2 is SQIVND in the germline V gene (reference sequence). V lost 7 bases, J lost 2 bases, and 9 bases lay in between. CDR3 length equals 13 residues. The CDR3 reads CASKDGAYNEQFF. The CDR3 nucleotides are TGTGCCAGTAAGGACGGTGCCTACAATGAGCAGTTCTTC.